A single sample is the source of the 25 T cell receptor beta chains below, sequenced in a study of blood T cell repertoires in COVID-19. Method: immunoSEQ multiplex PCR; TCRdb's copy keeps in-frame clones and lacks some. This table holds roughly 100,000 clones, approximately 92% found once. Sequencing was performed on peripheral blood. Receptors originate from a young man with acute or convalescent COVID-19.

The V gene is TRBV5-6, the J gene TRBJ2-4, with 10 bases that match TRBD2. CDR1 and CDR2 (germline): SGHDT, YYEEEE. The CDR3 loop spans 16 amino acids. V lost 1 base and J lost 6; bases outside the gene matches: 7. The DNA of the CDR3 is TGTGCCAGCAGCTTGCCGGCTAGCGGGAGCAGAAACATTCAGTACTTC. Its protein is CASSLPASGSRNIQYF.

The chain has TRBV14 and TRBJ2-1; weak D call: TRBD1 (6 bases). The CDR3 consists of 16 residues. Germline CDR1 reads SGHDN; CDR2 reads FVKESK. Trimming took 2 bases from V and 3 from J, leaving 14 bases between them. The CDR3 DNA reads TGTGCCAGCAGCCAATGGGCCGGGACATACTACAATGAGCAGTTCTTC. Amino acids: CASSQWAGTYYNEQFF.

The gene calls are TRBV9 and TRBJ1-1, with 8 bases that match TRBD1. CDR3 length: 14 amino acids. Germline V gene data show CDR1 as SGDLS and CDR2 as YYNGEE. J was trimmed by 8 bases and V by 4 bases; bases with no gene match: 10. CDR3 coding DNA: TGTGCCAGCAGCTTGAATAACGGACAGGGCGAAGCTTTCTTT. This encodes CASSLNNGQGEAFF.

This chain uses TRBV11-3 with TRBJ2-1, with TRBD2 matching 14 bases. With V trimmed by 4 bases and J by 9 bases, 5 bases remained unmatched. CDR3 length: 15 residues. Germline-derived CDR1 and CDR2 are SGHNT and YENEEA. The CDR3 sequence is CASSSGTSGRGEQFF. CDR3 nucleotide sequence: TGTGCCAGCAGCTCAGGGACTAGCGGGAGAGGTGAGCAGTTCTTC. Full variable domain (missing parts from reference TRBV11-3 and TRBJ2-1): EAGVVQSPRYKIIEKKQPVAFWCNPISGHNTLYWYLQNLGQGPELLIRYENEEAVDDSQLPKDRFSAERLKGVDSTLKIQPAELGDSAVYLCASSSGTSGRGEQFFGPGTRLTVL.

This sequence joins TRBV19 and TRBJ1-2, with D perhaps matching TRBD1 (6 bases). Trimming took off 5 bases at V and 7 bases at J, with 14 bases between the two ends. CDR3 length equals 13 residues. Germline CDR1 and CDR2: LNHDA and SQIVND (reference sequence). CDR3 protein: CASSGYREGGYTF. CDR3 nucleotides: TGTGCCAGTAGTGGGTACAGGGAGGGTGGCTACACCTTC.

The V and J genes are TRBV5-1 and TRBJ1-5; D is undetermined. With 4 bases removed from V and 5 bases from J, the gap between germline ends came to 10 bases. The CDR3 sequence is 13 residues long. Germline CDR1 is SGHRS and CDR2 is YFSETQ. This CDR3 is CASSVIPDQPQHF. DNA for the CDR3: TGCGCCAGCAGCGTAATTCCGGATCAGCCCCAGCATTTT.

This chain links TRBV4-1 with TRBJ2-2; D possibly corresponds to TRBD2 (6 bases). This CDR3 spans 15 amino acids. Trimming removed 3 bases from V and 7 bases from J, with 15 bases in between. CDR1 and CDR2 (germline): MGHRA, YSYEKL. CDR3 sequence reads: CASSHRGTSLGELFF. DNA for the CDR3: TGCGCCAGCAGCCATCGTGGGACTTCTCTCGGGGAGCTGTTTTTT.

This clone was counted only a few times. The genes are TRBV11-3 and TRBJ1-3, with 7 bases aligning to TRBD1. Germline CDR1 reads SGHNT; CDR2 reads YENEEA. Losses at the gene ends were 5 bases for V and 9 bases for J; bases not matched to a gene: 13. This CDR3 has 15 residues. In DNA form, the CDR3 reads TGTGCCAGCAGCGGGGGACAGACCGAGGGGGCCACCATATATTTT. This sequence encodes CASSGGQTEGATIYF.

J is TRBJ1-2 and V is TRBV2, with D unresolved. Trimming pared 1 base from V and 2 bases from J, leaving 8 bases between. Germline CDR1 is SNHLY and CDR2 is FYNNEI. The CDR3 is 14 amino acids. The CDR3 bases are TGTGCCAGCAGTGAAGGGAGGCGGAACTATGGCTACACCTTC. This sequence encodes CASSEGRRNYGYTF.

This clone was observed a few times. The chain couples TRBV6-5 to TRBJ2-1; 8 bases align to TRBD1. CDR1 and CDR2 from the germline V gene are MNHEY and SVGAGI. The CDR3 has 15 amino acids. V lost 0 bases and J lost 7; bases outside the gene matches: 5. The CDR3 sequence is CASSYSWTGLNEQFF. Written as DNA, the CDR3 is TGTGCCAGCAGTTACTCGTGGACAGGGCTAAATGAGCAGTTCTTC.

J is TRBJ1-2 and V is TRBV4-2; D might be TRBD1 (5 bases). The CDR3 is 13 residues long. Germline CDR1 is LGHNA and CDR2 is YNFKEQ. V was trimmed by 4 bases and J by 5 bases, leaving 11 bases between them. The CDR3 region is CASSPGLGYGYTF. CDR3 coding DNA: TGTGCCAGCAGCCCGGGACTGGGGTATGGCTACACCTTC.

The chain is built from TRBV19 and TRBJ1-1; perhaps TRBD1 as D (6 bases). V was trimmed by 5 bases and J by 6 bases, leaving 25 bases between them. Germline CDR1 LNHDA, CDR2 SQIVND (reference sequence). There are 17 residues in the CDR3. The DNA of the CDR3 is TGTGCCAGTAGTGCCTCTTATTCGGACAGTAGGGGGTCTGAAGCTTTCTTT. As protein: CASSASYSDSRGSEAFF.

The chain combines TRBV7-2 with TRBJ1-2; D is unresolved. The V gene lost 1 base and the J gene lost 4 bases, with 10 bases spanning the gap. Germline loops: CDR1 SGHTA, CDR2 FQGNSA. This CDR3 is 14 amino acids long. DNA of the CDR3: TGTGCCAGCAGCTTAGGAGGCAACTCCTATGGCTACACCTTC. It specifies CASSLGGNSYGYTF. The full variable domain, in which reference TRBV7-2 and TRBJ1-2 provide the parts outside the CDR3, is GAGVSQSPSNKVTEKGKDVELRCDPISGHTALYWYRQSLGQGLEFLIYFQGNSAPDKSGLPSDRFSAERTGGSVSTLTIQRTQQEDSAVYLCASSLGGNSYGYTFGSGTRLTVV.

The chain recombines TRBV19 with TRBJ2-7; D is perhaps TRBD2 (5 bases). V lost 4 bases and J lost 7, with 14 bases in between. The germline V gene encodes CDR1 LNHDA and CDR2 SQIVND (reference sequence). There are 13 residues in the CDR3. CDR3 amino acids: CASSNLGKREQYF. Written as DNA, the CDR3 is TGTGCCAGTAGTAACTTGGGAAAGCGGGAGCAGTACTTC.

This chain uses TRBV5-8 with TRBJ1-3; the D gene is possibly TRBD1 (6 bases). Trimming cost V 0 bases and J 0 bases, with 7 bases left between them. The CDR3 consists of 15 residues. In germline, CDR1 is SGHTS, CDR2 YDEGEE. The CDR3 DNA is TGTGCCAGCAGCTTGGGGGACACCTCTGGAAACACCATATATTTT. Translation: CASSLGDTSGNTIYF.

This clone was counted between two and nine times. The identical CDR3 is also encoded by other nucleotide sequences in the sample. The chain carries TRBV18 and TRBJ1-1, with a possible D match to TRBD1 (5 bases). CDR1 and CDR2 (germline): KGHSH, LQKENI. CDR3 size: 13 residues. V lost 6 bases, J lost 0 bases, and 8 bases lay in between. As DNA, the CDR3 is TGTGCCAGCTCCCAAGGGGTGAACACTGAAGCTTTCTTT. It yields the protein CASSQGVNTEAFF.

The J gene is TRBJ1-5, the V gene TRBV29-1; D possibly corresponds to TRBD1 (5 bases). This CDR3 is built from 13 residues. V lost 4 bases, J lost 3 bases, and 10 bases lay in between. From germline, CDR1 is SQVTM and CDR2 ANQGSEA. Written as DNA, the CDR3 is TGCAGCGTTGCGCAGGGACTCAATCAGCCCCAGCATTTT. Its translation is CSVAQGLNQPQHF.

The chain employs TRBV30 and TRBJ2-7; 9 positions match TRBD1. V dropped 2 bases and J dropped 1; count of bases not matched to a gene: 6. The CDR3 consists of 15 residues. CDR1 and CDR2 from the germline V gene are GTSNPN and SVGIG (reference sequence). In DNA, the CDR3 is TGTGCCTGGAGTATCCCCGGGACAGGGTCCTACGAGCAGTACTTC. Translation: CAWSIPGTGSYEQYF.

The chain carries TRBV29-1 and TRBJ1-1; 7 nucleotides line up with TRBD1. CDR1 and CDR2 (germline): SQVTM, ANQGSEA. With V trimmed by 5 bases and J by 0 bases, 3 bases remained unmatched. This CDR3 is 13 amino acids long. CDR3 bases: TGCAGCGTTCGGGACAGACTGAACACTGAAGCTTTCTTT. Translated: CSVRDRLNTEAFF.

The rearrangement joins TRBV4-1 to TRBJ2-7; the D is unclear. Germline loops: CDR1 MGHRA, CDR2 YSYEKL. With 1 base removed from V and 4 bases from J, the gap between germline ends came to 11 bases. CDR3 length: 14 amino acids. This CDR3 is CASSQAGLWYEQYF. The CDR3 DNA reads as TGCGCCAGCAGCCAAGCTGGGCTATGGTACGAGCAGTACTTC.

The rearrangement uses TRBV6-5 and TRBJ2-7, with no clear D. Trimming removed 7 bases at V and 3 bases at J, with 13 bases between. Germline assignment: CDR1 MNHEY and CDR2 SVGAGI. The CDR3 has 13 amino acids. In nucleotides, the CDR3 is TGTGCCAGCACTCAGGTCCCTCTCTACGAGCAGTACTTC. This encodes CASTQVPLYEQYF.

CDR3 sequence reads: CAIRGQETYEQYF. CDR3 coding DNA: TGTGCCATCAGGGGACAGGAAACCTACGAGCAGTACTTC. The V call is TRBV10-3, the J call TRBJ2-7, with 8 bases identical to TRBD1. Germline CDR1 reads ENHRY; CDR2 reads SYGVKD. With 6 bases clipped from V and 2 bases from J, the junction kept 3 bases outside the gene matches. The CDR3 sequence is 13 residues long.

This chain connects TRBV19 to TRBJ1-1; D unclear. This CDR3 spans 14 amino acids. The germline CDR1 and CDR2 sequences are LNHDA and SQIVND (reference sequence). The V gene lost 7 bases and the J gene lost 7 bases, with 19 bases spanning the gap. CDR3 nucleotides: TGTGCCAGTACCGACGACGGAGGTCATGGTGAAGCTTTCTTT. Residues: CASTDDGGHGEAFF.

The chain has TRBV7-9 and TRBJ1-3, with D unclear. The CDR3 has 14 amino acids. Germline lookup yields CDR1 SEHNR and CDR2 FQNEAQ (reference sequence). The ends were cut back, 3 bases at V and 1 base at J, with 7 bases in the middle. This CDR3 is CASSFGDSGNTIYF. The CDR3 region has the DNA TGTGCCAGCAGCTTCGGGGATTCTGGAAACACCATATATTTT. The whole variable domain, remainder taken from reference TRBV7-9 and TRBJ1-3, is DTGVSQNPRHKITKRGQNVTFRCDPISEHNRLYWYRQTLGQGPEFLTYFQNEAQLEKSRLLSDRFSAERPKGSFSTLEIQRTEQGDSAMYLCASSFGDSGNTIYFGEGSWLTVV.

The rearrangement uses TRBV6-6 and TRBJ1-2; 7 bases align to TRBD1. The CDR3 contains 13 residues. Unmatched junction bases numbered 4, after V lost 5 bases and J lost 4 bases. Germline CDR1 reads MNHNY; CDR2 reads SVGAGI (reference sequence). DNA for the CDR3: TGTGCCAGCAGTACGGACAGGCTCTATGGCTACACCTTC. As protein: CASSTDRLYGYTF.